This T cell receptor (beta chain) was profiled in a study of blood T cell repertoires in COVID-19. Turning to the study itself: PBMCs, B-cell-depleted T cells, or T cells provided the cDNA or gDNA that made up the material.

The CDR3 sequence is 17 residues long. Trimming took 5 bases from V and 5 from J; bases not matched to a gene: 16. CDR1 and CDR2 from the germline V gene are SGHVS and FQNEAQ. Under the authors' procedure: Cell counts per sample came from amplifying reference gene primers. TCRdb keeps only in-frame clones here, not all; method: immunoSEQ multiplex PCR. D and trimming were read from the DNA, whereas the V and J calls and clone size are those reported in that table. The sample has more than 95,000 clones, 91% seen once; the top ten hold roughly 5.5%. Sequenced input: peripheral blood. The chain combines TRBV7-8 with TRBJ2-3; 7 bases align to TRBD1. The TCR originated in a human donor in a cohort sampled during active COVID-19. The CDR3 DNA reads TGTGCCAGCAGCCCCAACCTCAAGGGGGCCTCGGGAGATACGCAGTATTTT. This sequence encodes CASSPNLKGASGDTQYF.